This T cell receptor beta chain was captured in a study of blood T cell repertoires in COVID-19 (dated by TCRdb to the early 2020s). Context from the whole study: Samples covering the acute and convalescent phases of COVID-19 were provided by collaborators in the United States, Italy and Spain. The material from the prospective study consisted of cDNA or gDNA derived from T cells, B-cell-depleted T cells, or PBMCs. Subjects who had been exposed to COVID-19, were actively infected with it, or had recovered from it provided the deeply sampled blood TCRbeta repertoires that made up the dataset. A freely available public database, intended as a resource for researchers studying the immune response to SARS-CoV-2, is where the repertoires were released. Samples were obtained from the ongoing ImmuneRACE study (first 160 participants) and from some 1,300 subjects provided by 6 global collaborators. Nearly every sample came with metadata listing a de-identified subject ID, COVID-19 status, age in years and sex. HLA class I and class II types, where available, came from metadata supplied by the sample provider rather than from assay-based typing.

TCRbeta CDR3 regions were amplified from genomic DNA by means of the immunoSEQ Assay, a bias-controlled multiplex PCR. On the authors' methods: Within the assay, amplification of reference gene primers was used to estimate how many nucleated cells each sample contained. To quantify the absolute abundance of each unique TCRbeta CDR3 rearrangement, sequence reads were collapsed and filtered. Productive Simpson clonality was computed per sample as the square root of Simpson's diversity index over productive rearrangements. TCRdb's version of the immuneACCESS table is confined to in-frame rearrangements and falls short of the full clone set. An unresolved V gene accounts for under half of the shortfall where checked; the remainder is of unknown origin. V and J calls and clone size are given by that table; D and trimming were obtained from the DNA. The sample data list around 190,000 clones, and about 81% of these were observed just once. Of the sample, approximately 8.7% is held by the ten largest clones.

Details on this clone: Its antigen remains undetermined. The input lacks base qualities; no much larger clone sits a single base away.

Here is what the overall study found, with its caveats: The amount of clinical and demographic metadata varied by source and participant and was provided uncurated.

In the prospective study, participants were about 18 to 100 years old, resided in 20 to 30 geographic areas of the United States, and were enrolled through a virtual design. To assign participants to cohorts, the prospective study relied on clinical history that participants themselves reported in a screening survey and a study questionnaire. For ImmuneRACE Cohort 3, a participant was defined as recovered based on two consecutive negative NP/OP PCR tests, clearance by a healthcare professional, or resolution of symptoms. Each participant in the prospective study had whole blood, serum and a nasopharyngeal or oropharyngeal swab collected by mobile phlebotomists. Over an approximately 2-month period, participants in the prospective study had the option of providing additional blood draws and questionnaires. Prospective study blood samples were shipped either frozen or at room temperature before DNA extraction.

The CDR3 measures 15 amino acids from cysteine to phenylalanine. The read is trimmed to its CDR3 DNA, 45 bases read in frame from base 1. For CDR1 and CDR2, the germline V gene lists SGHRS and YFSETQ. V trim: 4 bases; J trim: 8 bases; unmatched bases: 10. The sequenced sample was PBMCs or T cells enriched from blood (not recorded which). The rearrangement combines TRBV5-1 with TRBJ1-4; TRBD1 agrees with 8 junctional bases. The origin of this receptor is a man aged 35 to 55 who had recovered from COVID-19. Read as DNA, the sequence is TGCGCCAGCAGCATTCAGGGGGCGGAAGGAGAAAAACTGTTTTTT. Its translation reads: CASSIQGAEGEKLFF.